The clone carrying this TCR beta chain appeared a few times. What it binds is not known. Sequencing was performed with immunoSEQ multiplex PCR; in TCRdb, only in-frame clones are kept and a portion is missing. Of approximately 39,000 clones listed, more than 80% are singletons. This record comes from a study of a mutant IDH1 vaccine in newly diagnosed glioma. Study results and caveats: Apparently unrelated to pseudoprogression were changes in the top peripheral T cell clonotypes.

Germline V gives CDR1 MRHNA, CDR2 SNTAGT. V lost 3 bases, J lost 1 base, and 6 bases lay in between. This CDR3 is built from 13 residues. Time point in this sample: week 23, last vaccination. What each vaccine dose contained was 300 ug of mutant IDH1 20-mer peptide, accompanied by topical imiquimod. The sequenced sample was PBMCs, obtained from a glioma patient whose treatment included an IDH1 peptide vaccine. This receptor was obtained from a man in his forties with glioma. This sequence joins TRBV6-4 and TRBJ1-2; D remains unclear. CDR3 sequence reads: CASSEDGNYGYTF. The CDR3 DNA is TGTGCCAGCAGTGAAGACGGTAACTATGGCTACACCTTC.